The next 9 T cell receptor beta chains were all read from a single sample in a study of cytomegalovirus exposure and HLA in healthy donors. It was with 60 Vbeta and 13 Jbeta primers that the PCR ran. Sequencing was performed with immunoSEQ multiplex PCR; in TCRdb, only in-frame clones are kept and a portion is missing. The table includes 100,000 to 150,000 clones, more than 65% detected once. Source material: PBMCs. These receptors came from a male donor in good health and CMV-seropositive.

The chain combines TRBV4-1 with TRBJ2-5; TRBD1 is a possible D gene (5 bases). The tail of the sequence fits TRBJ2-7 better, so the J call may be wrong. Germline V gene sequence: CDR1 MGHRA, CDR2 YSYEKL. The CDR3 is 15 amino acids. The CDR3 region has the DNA TGCGCCAGCAGCCCGGCTGAAGACAGAATCTACGAGCAGTACTTC. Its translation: CASSPAEDRIYEQYF.

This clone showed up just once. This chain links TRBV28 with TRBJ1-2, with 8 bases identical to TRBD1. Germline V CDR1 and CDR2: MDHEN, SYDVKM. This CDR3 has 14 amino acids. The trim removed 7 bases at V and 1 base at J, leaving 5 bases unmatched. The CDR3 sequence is CASTRTGLNYGYTF. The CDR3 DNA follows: TGTGCCAGCACCAGGACAGGGCTTAACTATGGCTACACCTTC.

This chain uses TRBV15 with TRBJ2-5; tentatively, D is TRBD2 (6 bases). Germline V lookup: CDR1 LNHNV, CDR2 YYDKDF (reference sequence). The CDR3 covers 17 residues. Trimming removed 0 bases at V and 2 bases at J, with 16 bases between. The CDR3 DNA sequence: TGTGCCACCAGCAGAGATCCTCCCAGCGGGCTACAAGAGACCCAGTACTTC. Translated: CATSRDPPSGLQETQYF.

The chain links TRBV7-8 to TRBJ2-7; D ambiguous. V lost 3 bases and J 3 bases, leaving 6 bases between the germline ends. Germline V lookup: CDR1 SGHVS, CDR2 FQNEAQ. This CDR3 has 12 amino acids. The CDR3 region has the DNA TGTGCCAGCAGCTTTAACAGCTACGAGCAGTACTTC. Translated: CASSFNSYEQYF.

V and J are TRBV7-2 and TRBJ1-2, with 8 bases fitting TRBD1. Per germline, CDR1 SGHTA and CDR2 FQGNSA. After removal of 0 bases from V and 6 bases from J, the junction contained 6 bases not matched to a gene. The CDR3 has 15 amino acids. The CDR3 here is CASSLAQGGPDGYTF. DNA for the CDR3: TGTGCCAGCAGCTTAGCACAGGGGGGGCCTGATGGCTACACCTTC. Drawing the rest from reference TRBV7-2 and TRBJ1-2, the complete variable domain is GAGVSQSPSNKVTEKGKDVELRCDPISGHTALYWYRQSLGQGLEFLIYFQGNSAPDKSGLPSDRFSAERTGGSVSTLTIQRTQQEDSAVYLCASSLAQGGPDGYTFGSGTRLTVV.

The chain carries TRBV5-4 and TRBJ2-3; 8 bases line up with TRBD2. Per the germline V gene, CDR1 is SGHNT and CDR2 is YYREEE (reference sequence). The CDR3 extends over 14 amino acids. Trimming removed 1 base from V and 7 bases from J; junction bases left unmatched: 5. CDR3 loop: CASSLQRGPHTQYF. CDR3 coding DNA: TGTGCCAGCAGCTTGCAGCGGGGGCCCCATACGCAGTATTTT.

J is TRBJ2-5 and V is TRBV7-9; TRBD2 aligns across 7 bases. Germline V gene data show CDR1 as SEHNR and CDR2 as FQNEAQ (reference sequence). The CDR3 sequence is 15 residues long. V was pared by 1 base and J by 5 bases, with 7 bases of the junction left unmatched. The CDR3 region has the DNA TGTGCCAGCAGCTTAGGTCGGACTAGTGATGAGACCCAGTACTTC. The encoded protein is CASSLGRTSDETQYF. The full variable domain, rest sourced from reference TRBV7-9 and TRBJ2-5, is DTGVSQNPRHKITKRGQNVTFRCDPISEHNRLYWYRQTLGQGPEFLTYFQNEAQLEKSRLLSDRFSAERPKGSFSTLEIQRTEQGDSAMYLCASSLGRTSDETQYFGPGTRLLVL.

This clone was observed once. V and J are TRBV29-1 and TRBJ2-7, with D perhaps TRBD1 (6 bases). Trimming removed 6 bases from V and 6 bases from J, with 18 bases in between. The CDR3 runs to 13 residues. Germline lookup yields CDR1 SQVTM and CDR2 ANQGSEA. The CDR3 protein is CSVGSGEDGEQYF. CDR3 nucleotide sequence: TGCAGCGTGGGCTCAGGGGAAGATGGCGAGCAGTACTTC.

This chain's CDR3 is CASSPDIGNQPQHF. In DNA, the CDR3 is TGTGCCAGCAGCCCGGACATTGGCAATCAGCCCCAGCATTTT. The gene calls are TRBV7-6 and TRBJ1-5; D possibly corresponds to TRBD1 (5 bases). Germline CDR1 is SGHVS and CDR2 is FNYEAQ. The V end lost 5 bases, the J end lost 2 bases, and 10 bases lay between the germline ends. CDR3 length equals 14 residues.